The 32 T cell receptor beta chains below all came from one sample that was sequenced in a study of cytomegalovirus exposure and HLA in healthy donors. PCR employed 60 Vbeta and 13 Jbeta primers. The table came from immunoSEQ multiplex PCR; TCRdb's copy has only in-frame clones and leaves some out. The table lists approximately 90,000 clones, 76% of them singletons. The material sequenced was PBMCs. The receptor set was obtained from a man aged 40-55 years in good health and CMV-seronegative.

The V gene is TRBV28, the J gene TRBJ2-2; 7 bases are shared with TRBD1. The CDR3 has 13 residues. After removal of 6 bases from V and 4 bases from J, the junction contained 2 bases not matched to a gene. In germline, CDR1 is MDHEN, CDR2 SYDVKM. CDR3 amino acids: CASRRGPTGELFF. The DNA of the CDR3 is TGTGCCAGCAGAAGGGGGCCCACCGGGGAGCTGTTTTTT.

This clone was seen a single time. The J gene is TRBJ1-2, the V gene TRBV6-5; D is uncertain. Trimming cost V 5 bases and J 2 bases, with 9 bases left between them. From germline, CDR1 is MNHEY and CDR2 SVGAGI. The CDR3 covers 13 residues. The CDR3 coding sequence is TGTGCCAGCAGTGAGCACGGGAACTATGGCTACACCTTC. The encoded protein is CASSEHGNYGYTF.

Worth noting for this clone: Germline and junction disagree at one end, which may indicate a read error. The genes are TRBV5-6 and TRBJ2-3; weak D call: TRBD2 (6 bases). CDR3 length equals 15 residues. The germline gives CDR1 SGHDT, CDR2 YYEEEE. The CDR3, as DNA: TGTGCCAGCACCTTGGCGGGGATCAGCACAGATACGCAGTATTTT. Amino acid sequence: CASTLAGISTDTQYF.

This chain connects TRBV11-3 to TRBJ2-1, with D unclear. This CDR3 is 14 amino acids long. Between the trimmed V and J ends, which lost 4 bases and 4 bases, there was a span of 11 bases. Germline lookup yields CDR1 SGHNT and CDR2 YENEEA. The CDR3 sequence is CASSSPTRYNEQFF. Written as DNA, the CDR3 is TGTGCCAGCAGCTCCCCGACGAGGTACAATGAGCAGTTCTTC.

The genes are TRBV27 and TRBJ1-4; D gene ambiguous. CDR1 MNHEY and CDR2 SMNVEV come from the germline V gene (reference sequence). V lost 6 bases and J 8 bases, leaving 19 bases between the germline ends. There are 15 residues in the CDR3. CDR3 amino acids: CASSPRVSSVEKLFF. CDR3 DNA sequence: TGTGCCAGCAGCCCACGGGTTAGCAGCGTGGAAAAACTGTTTTTT. Variable domain in full (rest from reference TRBV27 and TRBJ1-4): EAQVTQNPRYLITVTGKKLTVTCSQNMNHEYMSWYRQDPGLGLRQIYYSMNVEVTDKGDVPEGYKVSRKEKRNFPLILESPSPNQTSLYFCASSPRVSSVEKLFFGSGTQLSVL.

CDR3 DNA sequence: TGTGCCAGCAGCGGACCGACAGCCCAAGAGACCCAGTACTTC. Translation gives CASSGPTAQETQYF. The chain links TRBV9 to TRBJ2-5, with a tentative D call TRBD1 (5 bases). CDR3 length: 14 amino acids. V was cut by 3 bases and J by 1 base, with 10 bases left in between. The germline gives CDR1 SGDLS, CDR2 YYNGEE. The complete variable domain, with remaining parts taken from reference TRBV9 and TRBJ2-5, reads DSGVTQTPKHLITATGQRVTLRCSPRSGDLSVYWYQQSLDQGLQFLIQYYNGEERAKGNILERFSAQQFPDLHSELNLSSLELGDSALYFCASSGPTAQETQYFGPGTRLLVL.

The chain links TRBV10-3 to TRBJ2-7, with D possibly matching TRBD1 (7 bases). The CDR3 loop spans 15 amino acids. Trimming removed 0 bases from V and 4 bases from J, with 13 bases in between. Germline values: CDR1 ENHRY, CDR2 SYGVKD. CDR3 amino acids: CAISESQGGTYEQYF. The CDR3 DNA sequence: TGTGCCATCAGTGAGTCGCAGGGGGGAACTTACGAGCAGTACTTC.

The chain combines TRBV14 with TRBJ1-1, with TRBD1 matching over 12 bases. The CDR3 contains 16 residues. Per germline, CDR1 SGHDN and CDR2 FVKESK. V was pared by 3 bases and J by 1 base, with 3 bases of the junction left unmatched. In DNA, the CDR3 is TGTGCCAGCAGCCAGGGACAGGGGGCAAGGAACACTGAAGCTTTCTTT. This codes for CASSQGQGARNTEAFF.

This clone occurred a few times. The chain joins TRBV7-6 to TRBJ2-1, with 9 nucleotides matching TRBD2. This CDR3 spans 15 amino acids. Germline CDR1 is SGHVS and CDR2 is FNYEAQ. The V gene end was trimmed by 3 bases and the J gene end by 1 base; junction bases not matched to a gene: 1. The chain's CDR3 is CASSFLAGSYNEQFF. CDR3 nucleotides: TGTGCCAGCAGCTTCCTAGCGGGGTCCTACAATGAGCAGTTCTTC.

This chain connects TRBV7-8 to TRBJ1-2, with D possibly being TRBD1 (6 bases). V was cut by 4 bases and J by 5 bases, with 17 bases left in between. Germline V lookup: CDR1 SGHVS, CDR2 FQNEAQ. The CDR3 is made up of 15 amino acids. The CDR3 DNA reads as TGTGCCAGCAGCTCTGGACAGAGAGAGTGGTATGGCTACACCTTC. This encodes CASSSGQREWYGYTF.

The chain couples TRBV5-1 to TRBJ2-3; 10 bases match TRBD1. The germline CDR1 and CDR2 sequences are SGHRS and YFSETQ. The CDR3 spans 16 residues. J was trimmed by 0 bases and V by 4 bases; bases with no gene match: 5. CDR3: CASSPGQGDSTDTQYF. The CDR3 DNA reads TGCGCCAGCAGCCCCGGACAGGGGGATAGCACAGATACGCAGTATTTT.

This rearrangement joins TRBV18 to TRBJ2-3; weak D call: TRBD2 (7 bases). The CDR3 is made up of 16 amino acids. Trimming took off 0 bases at V and 5 bases at J, with 15 bases between the two ends. Germline V gives CDR1 KGHSH, CDR2 LQKENI. In nucleotides, the CDR3 is TGTGCCAGCTCACCACCGGGGCGGGGGCCCGGAGATACGCAGTATTTT. It is translated as CASSPPGRGPGDTQYF.

The sample holds one count of this clone. V and J are TRBV4-2 and TRBJ2-5; 8 bases fit TRBD1. From germline, CDR1 is LGHNA and CDR2 YNFKEQ. V gave up 3 bases and J gave up 1 base; unmatched junction bases: 7. CDR3 length: 16 residues. CDR3 nucleotide sequence: TGTGCCAGCAGCCAGACAGGGGAATGGGGCCAAGAGACCCAGTACTTC. Its translation is CASSQTGEWGQETQYF.

The chain recombines TRBV28 with TRBJ1-6, with 7 positions matching TRBD1. With V trimmed by 4 bases and J by 7 bases, 1 base remained unmatched. Germline V gives CDR1 MDHEN, CDR2 SYDVKM. The CDR3 covers 13 residues. This chain's CDR3 is CASSSQGNSPLHF. The CDR3 nucleotides read TGTGCCAGCAGTTCACAGGGGAATTCACCCCTCCACTTT.

The V call is TRBV6-5, the J call TRBJ2-1; 7 bases are a match to TRBD1. Germline CDR1 is MNHEY and CDR2 is SVGAGI. This CDR3 comprises 12 residues. With V trimmed by 7 bases and J by 10 bases, 7 bases remained unmatched. CDR3 bases: TGTGCCAGCACCCCAGGGGGTGGCGAGCAGTTCTTC. Translation: CASTPGGGEQFF.

The DNA of the CDR3 is TGTGCCAGCCAAGAAGGGGGTAATTCACCCCTCCACTTT. This encodes CASQEGGNSPLHF. The chain uses TRBV27 and TRBJ1-6, with a weak D call TRBD1 (6 bases). This CDR3 has 13 residues. Trimming stripped 8 bases from V and 6 bases from J, with 11 bases between. Germline assignment: CDR1 MNHEY and CDR2 SMNVEV (reference sequence).

The rearrangement uses TRBV4-2 and TRBJ2-1; 12 bases match TRBD2. The germline CDR1 and CDR2 sequences are LGHNA and YNFKEQ. Trimming at V came to 0 bases and at J to 0 bases, leaving 9 bases not matched to a gene. The CDR3 totals 20 residues. As DNA, the CDR3 is TGTGCCAGCAGCCAAGATTCACTAGCGGGGGGCAGAAACTCCTACAATGAGCAGTTCTTC. This codes for CASSQDSLAGGRNSYNEQFF.

The chain joins TRBV7-2 to TRBJ1-2; D may be TRBD1 (5 bases). V dropped 8 bases and J dropped 5 bases, with 18 bases sitting between them. Germline values: CDR1 SGHTA, CDR2 FQGNSA. The CDR3 covers 14 residues. The CDR3 is CASGPGLRAYGYTF. Here the CDR3 DNA reads TGTGCCAGCGGACCGGGACTCCGGGCTTATGGCTACACCTTC.

This clone has only a few counts. The chain uses TRBV28 and TRBJ2-5, with 8 bases matching TRBD1. The J call may be faulty, since TRBJ2-7 better matches the DNA end. CDR3 size: 14 residues. Germline CDR1 MDHEN, CDR2 SYDVKM. CDR3 protein: CASSSRTGRYEQYF. The DNA of the CDR3 is TGTGCCAGCAGTTCACGGACAGGGAGATACGAGCAGTACTTC.

The chain recombines TRBV7-9 with TRBJ2-5; possible D gene TRBD1, 6 bases. This CDR3 has 18 residues. Germline CDR1 SEHNR, CDR2 FQNEAQ (reference sequence). V was pared by 5 bases and J by 7 bases, with 29 bases between. The chain's CDR3 is CASSPRQVRVKLTVTQYF. CDR3 DNA: TGTGCCAGCAGCCCCCGACAGGTCCGAGTAAAGCTAACTGTGACCCAGTACTTC.

The chain has TRBV7-9 and TRBJ2-1; D might be TRBD2 (6 bases). CDR3 length: 13 amino acids. Trimming removed 6 bases from V and 3 bases from J, with 9 bases in between. Germline V gene sequence: CDR1 SEHNR, CDR2 FQNEAQ (reference sequence). In nucleotides, the CDR3 is TGTGCCAGCAGTCTTAGCGGCTACAATGAGCAGTTCTTC. Protein product: CASSLSGYNEQFF.

The CDR3 is CAWTGTGINSPLHF. For the CDR3, the DNA is TGTGCCTGGACCGGGACAGGAATCAATTCACCCCTCCACTTT. The chain has TRBV30 and TRBJ1-6; 8 bases align to TRBD1. V lost 4 bases to trimming and J lost 7 bases; unmatched junction nucleotides: 6. This CDR3 is 14 amino acids long. CDR1 and CDR2 from the germline V gene are GTSNPN and SVGIG (reference sequence).

The chain recombines TRBV5-4 with TRBJ2-7, with 7 bases identical to TRBD1. The ends lost 0 bases at V and 1 base at J; junction bases unmatched: 4. The CDR3 length is 15 residues. Germline V gene sequence: CDR1 SGHNT, CDR2 YYREEE (reference sequence). CDR3 region: CASSLEGQLSYEQYF. In nucleotides, the CDR3 is TGTGCCAGCAGCTTGGAGGGACAGTTATCCTACGAGCAGTACTTC.

The rearrangement joins TRBV30 to TRBJ1-1; the match to TRBD1 covers 7 bases. This CDR3 has 13 residues. V shed 5 bases, J shed 3 bases, and the junction held 6 bases outside the gene matches. Germline V gene lookup returns CDR1 GTSNPN and CDR2 SVGIG (reference sequence). The CDR3: CAWGGQTHTEAFF. Here the CDR3 DNA reads TGTGCCTGGGGGGGACAGACCCACACTGAAGCTTTCTTT.

V gene TRBV29-1 combines with J gene TRBJ2-7; the match to TRBD1 covers 9 bases. The length of the CDR3 is 13 residues. Germline loops: CDR1 SQVTM, CDR2 ANQGSEA. The CDR3 DNA sequence: TGCAGTGTATACAGGGGGCCCACCCACGAGCAGTACTTC. Translation gives CSVYRGPTHEQYF.

The chain carries TRBV18 and TRBJ2-1; D may be TRBD2 (6 bases). The CDR3 extends over 17 amino acids. V was pared by 5 bases and J by 0 bases, with 17 bases between. Germline V gene lookup returns CDR1 KGHSH and CDR2 LQKENI. CDR3 residues: CASSYAGGWSSYNEQFF. The CDR3 DNA is TGTGCCAGCTCATATGCCGGGGGTTGGAGCTCCTACAATGAGCAGTTCTTC.

The chain combines TRBV15 with TRBJ1-2; the match to TRBD1 covers 8 bases. V lost 1 base, J lost 7 bases, and 2 bases stayed unmatched. CDR1 and CDR2 (germline): LNHNV, YYDKDF (reference sequence). The CDR3 has 13 amino acids. The CDR3 sequence: CATSRVDRGGYTF. Written as DNA, the CDR3 is TGTGCCACCAGCAGAGTCGACAGGGGTGGCTACACCTTC.

The genes are TRBV7-9 and TRBJ1-1, with D perhaps matching TRBD1 (5 bases). Germline assignment: CDR1 SEHNR and CDR2 FQNEAQ (reference sequence). The CDR3 consists of 17 residues. V was cut by 5 bases and J by 0 bases, with 19 bases left in between. The CDR3 sequence: CASSPLGGGGLNTEAFF. The CDR3 nucleotides are TGTGCCAGCAGCCCTTTGGGGGGGGGTGGTTTGAACACTGAAGCTTTCTTT.

The chain recombines TRBV6-5 with TRBJ2-1, with 9 positions matching TRBD2. The CDR3 consists of 15 residues. Trimming took 1 base from V and 7 from J; bases not matched to a gene: 5. The germline CDR1 and CDR2 sequences are MNHEY and SVGAGI. The CDR3, as DNA: TGTGCCAGCAGTTACTTAGCGGGGGCGGGGAATGAGCAGTTCTTC. It specifies CASSYLAGAGNEQFF.

This chain uses TRBV29-1 with TRBJ1-2, with 9 positions matching TRBD1. V lost 8 bases and J lost 6; bases outside the gene matches: 7. The CDR3 has 12 residues. Per germline, CDR1 SQVTM and CDR2 ANQGSEA. This chain's CDR3 is CSMGQGGDGYTF. In nucleotides, the CDR3 is TGCAGCATGGGACAGGGAGGGGATGGCTACACCTTC.

A word on this clone: At one boundary the junction diverges from the germline segment, which might be a read error. This chain links TRBV5-1 with TRBJ2-7; perhaps TRBD1 as D (6 bases). The germline V gene has CDR1 SGHRS and CDR2 YFSETQ. CDR3 length: 13 amino acids. DNA for the CDR3: TGCGCCAGCAGTTTGGACAGAACCTACGAGCAGTACTTC. This sequence encodes CASSLDRTYEQYF.

The V gene is TRBV6-5, the J gene TRBJ1-4, with 7 bases lining up with TRBD1. The germline CDR1 and CDR2 sequences are MNHEY and SVGAGI. This CDR3 is built from 15 residues. The J segment lost 5 bases and the V segment lost 5 bases, leaving 8 bases of the junction unmatched. The CDR3 DNA reads TGTGCCAGCAGTACCGGGGACAGACTCAATGAAAAACTGTTTTTT. Amino acids: CASSTGDRLNEKLFF.